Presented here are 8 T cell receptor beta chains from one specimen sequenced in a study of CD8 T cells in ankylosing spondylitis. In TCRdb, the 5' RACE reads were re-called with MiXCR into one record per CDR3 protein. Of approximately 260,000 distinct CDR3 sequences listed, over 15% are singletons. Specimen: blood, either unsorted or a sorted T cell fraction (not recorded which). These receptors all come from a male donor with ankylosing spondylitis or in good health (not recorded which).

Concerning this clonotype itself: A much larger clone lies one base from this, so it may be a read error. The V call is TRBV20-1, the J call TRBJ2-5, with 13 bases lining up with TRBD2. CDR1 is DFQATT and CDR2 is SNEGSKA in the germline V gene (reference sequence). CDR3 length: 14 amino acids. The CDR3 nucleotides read TGCAGTGCCAAGACTAGCGGGAGGCTAGAGACCCAGTGCTTC. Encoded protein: CSAKTSGRLETQCF.

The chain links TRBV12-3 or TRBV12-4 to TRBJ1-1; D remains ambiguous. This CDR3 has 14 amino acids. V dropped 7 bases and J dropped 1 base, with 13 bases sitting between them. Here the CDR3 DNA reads TGTGCCAGCATCCTTCCTGACGGGAACACTGAAGCTTTCTTT. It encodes CASILPDGNTEAFF.

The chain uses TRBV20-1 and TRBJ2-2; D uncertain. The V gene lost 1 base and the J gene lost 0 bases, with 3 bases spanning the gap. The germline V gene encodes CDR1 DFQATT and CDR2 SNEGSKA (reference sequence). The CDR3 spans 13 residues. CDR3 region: CSARAANTGELFF. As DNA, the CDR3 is TGCAGTGCTAGAGCCGCGAACACCGGGGAGCTGTTTTTT.

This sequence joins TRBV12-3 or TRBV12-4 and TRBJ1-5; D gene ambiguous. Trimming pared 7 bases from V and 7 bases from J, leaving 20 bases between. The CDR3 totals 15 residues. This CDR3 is CASTQEGEVRQPQHF. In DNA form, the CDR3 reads TGTGCCAGCACCCAAGAGGGTGAGGTGCGGCAGCCCCAGCATTTT.

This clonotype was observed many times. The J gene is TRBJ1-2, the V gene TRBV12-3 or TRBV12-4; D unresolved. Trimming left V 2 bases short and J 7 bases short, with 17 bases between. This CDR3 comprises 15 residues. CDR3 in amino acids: CASSLTGHLVGGYTF. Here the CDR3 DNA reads TGTGCCAGCAGTTTAACCGGGCACCTCGTTGGTGGCTACACCTTC.

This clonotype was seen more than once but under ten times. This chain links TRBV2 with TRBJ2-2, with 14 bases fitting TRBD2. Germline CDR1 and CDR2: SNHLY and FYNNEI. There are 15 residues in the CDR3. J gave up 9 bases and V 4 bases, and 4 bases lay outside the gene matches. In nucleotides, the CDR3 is TGTGCCAGCAGTGGACTAGCGGGAGGGCCGAGGGAGCTGTTTTTT. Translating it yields CASSGLAGGPRELFF.

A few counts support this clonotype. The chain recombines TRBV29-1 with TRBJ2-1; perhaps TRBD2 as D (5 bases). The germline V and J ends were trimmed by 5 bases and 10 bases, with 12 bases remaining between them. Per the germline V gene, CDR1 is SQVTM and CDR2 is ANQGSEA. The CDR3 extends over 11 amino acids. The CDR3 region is CSVPLGGEQFF. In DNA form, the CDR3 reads TGCAGCGTTCCGTTGGGCGGGGAGCAGTTCTTC.

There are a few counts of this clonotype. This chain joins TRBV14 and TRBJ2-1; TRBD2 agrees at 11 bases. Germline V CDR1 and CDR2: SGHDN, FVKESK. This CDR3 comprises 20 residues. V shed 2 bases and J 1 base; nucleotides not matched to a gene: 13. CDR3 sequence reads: CASSQWPTSGSYLSYNEQFF. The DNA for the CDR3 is TGTGCCAGCAGCCAATGGCCAACTAGCGGGAGTTACCTATCCTACAATGAGCAGTTCTTC.